A selection of T cell receptor beta chains follows, all from one sample in a study of CD8+ T cells in alopecia areata. Data came from immunoSEQ multiplex PCR; TCRdb stores just in-frame clones and leaves some out. The sample includes some 130,000 clones, more than 40% seen only once; the top ten take 18%. The sample in question was CD8+ T cells sorted from blood, obtained at week 0. The source is a human donor with alopecia areata. Each CDR3 is given with its conserved first and last residue. The D gene is left open where the match is weak. Clone size is shown for a subset of rows, as once, few, many or a class of expanded clone.

few	TRBD1	TRBJ1-1	TRBV19	TGTGCCAGTAGTATACAGGGGGCCTACACTGAAGCTTTCTTT	CASSIQGAYTEAFF
few	-	TRBJ2-7	TRBV7-8	TGTGCCAGCAGTTACTCCGGACCCACCTACGAGCAGTACTTC	CASSYSGPTYEQYF
-	-	TRBJ2-1	TRBV13	TGTGCCAGCAGCCCCGGGACCGGCTTCTACAATGAGCAGTTCTTC	CASSPGTGFYNEQFF
-	-	TRBJ1-2	TRBV30	TGTGCCTGGAGTGTACTACAGGGTCGCTATGGCTACACCTTC	CAWSVLQGRYGYTF
-	-	TRBJ2-2	TRBV9	TGTGCCAGCAGCGTAGGCTCCGGGGAGCTGTTTTTT	CASSVGSGELFF
few	TRBD2	TRBJ2-3	TRBV4-1	TGTGCCAGCAGCCGGACTAGCGGGGGGGCCACAGATACGCAGTATTTT	CASSRTSGGATDTQYF
-	-	TRBJ2-7	TRBV29-1	TGCAGCGTTGGCAGGGACTACGAGCAGTACTTC	CSVGRDYEQYF
few	-	TRBJ1-1	TRBV9	TGTGCCAGCAGCCCAACAGACACTGAAGCTTTCTTT	CASSPTDTEAFF
few	TRBD1	TRBJ1-5	TRBV4-1	TGCGCCAGCAGCCAAACAGGGGGAGGTAGCAATCAGCCCCAGCATTTT	CASSQTGGGSNQPQHF
few	-	TRBJ2-7	TRBV7-9	TGTGCCAGCACCCCTTCGGGCTACGAGCAGTACTTC	CASTPSGYEQYF
-	TRBD1	TRBJ1-1	TRBV19	TGTGCCAGTAGGATCGGGACAGGGGACACTGAAGCTTTCTTT	CASRIGTGDTEAFF
-	-	TRBJ2-7	TRBV5-4	TGTGCCAGCAGCTTGATCCCCTACGAGCAGTACTTC	CASSLIPYEQYF
once	-	TRBJ2-7	TRBV6-5	TGTGCCAGCAGTGCGCTAGGACATACTTCCTACGAGCAGTACTTC	CASSALGHTSYEQYF
-	-	TRBJ1-5	TRBV27	TGTGCCAGCAGTCTCGTGGGGGGCAATCAGCCCCAGCATTTT	CASSLVGGNQPQHF
-	-	TRBJ1-2	TRBV2	TGTGCCAGCAAAGGTCGGGACTATGGCTACACCTTC	CASKGRDYGYTF
-	-	TRBJ1-1	TRBV27	TGTGCCAGCAGTTTGTTGGCGGGGGGGAACACTGAAGCTTTCTTT	CASSLLAGGNTEAFF
-	TRBD2	TRBJ2-1	TRBV5-6	TGTGCCAGCAGCTTGGCTAGCGGGGCCGTGCATGAGCAGTTCTTC	CASSLASGAVHEQFF
-	TRBD1	TRBJ1-1	TRBV4-1	TGCGCCAGCAGCCACACAGGGGACGCTGAAGCTTTCTTT	CASSHTGDAEAFF
-	TRBD2	TRBJ2-5	TRBV4-1	TGCGCCAGCAGCCAAGATCCTAGCGGGGAGGAGGAGACCCAGTACTTC	CASSQDPSGEEETQYF
few	-	TRBJ2-3	TRBV6-5	TGTGCCAGCAGTATCTTGGGGGCCGCAGATACGCAGTATTTT	CASSILGAADTQYF
few	TRBD1	TRBJ2-3	TRBV4-3	TGCGCCAGCAGCCAAGATCCCCCCGGGACAGCAACAGATACGCAGTATTTT	CASSQDPPGTATDTQYF
-	TRBD2	TRBJ2-5	TRBV27	TGTGCCAGCAGCCCTACGGCGGGGGGGCTGGAGACCCAGTACTTC	CASSPTAGGLETQYF
-	TRBD2	TRBJ2-7	TRBV13	TGTGCCAGCAGCTTTAGCGGGGGATCGTCCTACGAGCAGTACTTC	CASSFSGGSSYEQYF
-	-	TRBJ1-1	TRBV29-1	TGCAGCGTTGAAGAGGGAGGGGACACTGAAGCTTTCTTT	CSVEEGGDTEAFF
-	TRBD1	TRBJ2-7	TRBV29-1	TGCAGCGTGTACAGGGGCGAGGGGGAGCAGTACTTC	CSVYRGEGEQYF
-	-	TRBJ2-5	TRBV27	TGTGCCAGCAGGGGTTATTGGGTAGGACAAGAGACCCAGTACTTC	CASRGYWVGQETQYF
once	-	TRBJ1-5	TRBV7-9	TGTGCCAGCAGCTTCGTGGACAGCAATCAGCCCCAGCATTTT	CASSFVDSNQPQHF
-	-	TRBJ2-1	TRBV27	TGTGCCAGCAGTGACGGGGGCTCCTACAATGAGCAGTTCTTC	CASSDGGSYNEQFF
-	TRBD1	TRBJ1-5	TRBV7-9	TGTGCCAGCAGCTTTACAGGGGGCCAGGAGCCCCAGCATTTT	CASSFTGGQEPQHF
-	TRBD1	TRBJ1-1	TRBV5-6	TGTGCCAGCACTTGGCGGACAGGGCTCACTGAAGCTTTCTTT	CASTWRTGLTEAFF
-	TRBD2	TRBJ2-1	TRBV12-5	TGTGCTAGTGTTAGTACTAGCGGGGGGCCAGGGTCCTACAATGAGCAGTTCTTC	CASVSTSGGPGSYNEQFF
-	-	TRBJ2-7	TRBV27	TGTGCCAGCAGCCCTCGCCCGGGATACCCATACGAGCAGTACTTC	CASSPRPGYPYEQYF
-	-	TRBJ1-1	TRBV5-4	TGTGCCAGCAGCTTGGCCGGGAACACTGAAGCTTTCTTT	CASSLAGNTEAFF
-	-	TRBJ2-7	TRBV27	TGTGCCAGCAGTTTATCCCGGGGACAAAACGAGCAGTACTTC	CASSLSRGQNEQYF
-	TRBD1	TRBJ1-2	TRBV30	TGTGCCTGGAGTAAGGGGACAGGGCTGAGCTATGGCTACACCTTC	CAWSKGTGLSYGYTF
few	-	TRBJ2-7	TRBV30	TGTGCCTGGAGTGCGAGGGAAAGGAGCTCCTACGAGCAGTACTTC	CAWSARERSSYEQYF
-	-	TRBJ2-5	TRBV6-5	TGTGCCAGCAGGCCGGACAGCCATGGGGAGACCCAGTACTTC	CASRPDSHGETQYF
-	TRBD2	TRBJ2-3	TRBV29-1	TGCAGCGACCAACTACTAGCGGGGGAAAGCGATACGCAGTATTTT	CSDQLLAGESDTQYF
few	-	TRBJ1-2	TRBV19	TGTGCCAGCTCCCCCACCGGGACGCTCGCCTATGGCTACACCTTC	CASSPTGTLAYGYTF
few	TRBD2	TRBJ2-7	TRBV10-3	TGTGCCATCAGAGGGGAGGGACCGACGGGGGAGCAGTACTTC	CAIRGEGPTGEQYF
-	TRBD1	TRBJ1-1	TRBV4-1	TGCGCCAGCAGCCACCCACAGGGGCTCACTGAAGCTTTCTTT	CASSHPQGLTEAFF
-	TRBD1	TRBJ1-1	TRBV27	TGTGCCAGCAGTAACAGGGGGACTGAAGCTTTCTTT	CASSNRGTEAFF